Presented here are 20 T cell receptor beta chains from one specimen sequenced in a study of human T cells and chemical hapten exposure. The time point is: patch test 1, 2 weeks after DPC sensitization. This sample's treatment: therapeutic diphenylcyclopropenone sensitization with weekly scalp DPC. TCRdb reprocessed the RACE reads via MiXCR and lists one record per CDR3 protein. The sample shows some 80,000 distinct CDR3 sequences, about 10% of them seen only once. This specimen consisted of whole blood, obtained in connection with sensitization to the hapten diphenylcyclopropenone (DPC). The receptors originated from a woman between 45 and 65 years old with alopecia areata. Some clones in this sample may be carry-over from other donors' samples.

This clonotype has ten or more counts. The V gene is TRBV7-6, the J gene TRBJ2-1; 9 bases agree with TRBD1. Losses at the gene ends were 5 bases for V and 7 bases for J; bases not matched to a gene: 9. CDR3 length equals 15 residues. Germline CDR1 reads SGHVS; CDR2 reads FNYEAQ. The CDR3 coding sequence is TGTGCCAGCAGCCCTAACAGGGGGCTAAGGAATGAGCAGTTCTTC. Translated, it gives CASSPNRGLRNEQFF.

This clonotype was seen many times. The chain employs TRBV29-1 and TRBJ2-7, with a weak D call TRBD1 (5 bases). CDR1 is SQVTM and CDR2 is ANQGSEA in the germline V gene. Trimming removed 4 bases at V and 2 bases at J, with 15 bases between. The CDR3 consists of 14 residues. CDR3 DNA: TGCAGCGTTGCTTCCCAGGGTAGGACCTACGAGCAGTACTTC. Protein: CSVASQGRTYEQYF.

J is TRBJ2-4 and V is TRBV6-2 or TRBV6-3; 9 bases match TRBD1. This CDR3 has 15 residues. The V gene's germline CDR1 is MNHEY and CDR2 SVGEGT. V shed 4 bases and J 8 bases; nucleotides not matched to a gene: 9. The CDR3 DNA sequence: TGTGCCAGCAGTTTCACAGGGGGCGAGATGGACATTCAGTACTTC. This translates into CASSFTGGEMDIQYF.

This clonotype was observed a few times. The chain carries TRBV7-3 and TRBJ1-1; D remains unclear. Germline V gives CDR1 SGHTA, CDR2 FQGTGA. The CDR3 runs 15 residues. Trimming removed 1 base from V and 6 bases from J, with 15 bases in between. CDR3 amino acids: CASSLNSVAASEAFF. In DNA form, the CDR3 reads TGTGCCAGCAGCTTAAATTCTGTTGCGGCTTCTGAAGCTTTCTTT.

In this sample, this clonotype turned up many times. The chain is built from TRBV12-3 or TRBV12-4 and TRBJ1-6, with 7 bases that match TRBD1. The CDR3 length is 14 residues. V lost 5 bases to trimming and J lost 7 bases; unmatched junction nucleotides: 5. CDR3 DNA sequence: TGTGCCAGCAGTGGACAGGTCAGGAATTCACCCCTCCACTTT. It codes for CASSGQVRNSPLHF.

In its sample, this clonotype was seen many times. The chain carries TRBV12-3 or TRBV12-4 and TRBJ1-3; 9 bases are shared with TRBD1. This CDR3 has 16 residues. Trimming removed 5 bases from V and 3 bases from J; junction bases left unmatched: 8. As DNA, the CDR3 is TGTGCCAGCAGTCCTAAACAGGGGGCAGGTGGAAACACCATATATTTT. Amino acids: CASSPKQGAGGNTIYF.

The chain carries TRBV12-3 or TRBV12-4 and TRBJ2-3; the D gene could be TRBD1 or TRBD2 (6 bases each). Trimming shortened V by 5 bases and J by 4 bases, and 16 bases separated the two germline ends. The CDR3 has 15 amino acids. In DNA form, the CDR3 reads TGTGCCAGCAGTCTCCGGGGGCTAAGCGCAGATACGCAGTATTTT. Encoded protein: CASSLRGLSADTQYF.

In this sample, this clonotype turned up many times. V is TRBV6-6 and J is TRBJ1-1, with a tentative D call TRBD1 (5 bases). The CDR3 extends over 16 amino acids. Germline CDR1 reads MNHNY; CDR2 reads SVGAGI (reference sequence). V was cut by 4 bases and J by 0 bases, with 15 bases left in between. CDR3 protein: CASSFIGGGMNTEAFF. CDR3 DNA sequence: TGTGCCAGCAGTTTCATCGGGGGTGGGATGAACACTGAAGCTTTCTTT.

Only a few counts were recorded for this clonotype. The chain combines TRBV11-2 with TRBJ1-2, with a weak D call TRBD1 (6 bases). Germline loops: CDR1 SGHAT, CDR2 FQNNGV. The germline V and J ends were trimmed by 4 bases and 6 bases, with 21 bases remaining between them. The CDR3 length is 16 residues. CDR3 DNA sequence: TGTGCCAGCAGCTCGGTCGTCCAGGGGAAAAAGGATGGCTACACCTTC. Translation gives CASSSVVQGKKDGYTF.

The rearrangement joins TRBV6-4 to TRBJ1-1; no reliable D call. CDR3 length: 13 residues. Germline V CDR1 and CDR2: MRHNA, SNTAGT. V lost 3 bases and J lost 2, with 7 bases in between. CDR3 nucleotide sequence: TGTGCCAGCAGTGAGGTCAGCAACACTGAAGCTTTCTTT. Translated: CASSEVSNTEAFF.

The chain couples TRBV7-9 to TRBJ1-4; perhaps TRBD1 as D (5 bases). V lost 5 bases and J lost 3, with 13 bases in between. From germline, CDR1 is SEHNR and CDR2 FQNEAQ (reference sequence). This CDR3 comprises 15 residues. The CDR3 spells CASSTGTASNEKLFF. The CDR3 DNA reads as TGTGCCAGCAGCACCGGGACGGCTTCTAATGAAAAACTGTTTTTT.

The table lists this clonotype with a few counts. The chain uses TRBV20-1 and TRBJ2-7; TRBD1 or TRBD2 may be the D gene (5 bases each). CDR1 DFQATT and CDR2 SNEGSKA come from the germline V gene (reference sequence). Trimming stripped 3 bases from V and 9 bases from J, with 21 bases between. The CDR3 is 14 amino acids. The chain's CDR3 is CSASRDEGSLGQYF. As DNA, the CDR3 is TGCAGTGCTAGCAGGGATGAGGGGTCTTTAGGGCAGTACTTC.

The J gene is TRBJ1-1, the V gene TRBV7-2; TRBD1 is a possible D gene (5 bases). V was clipped by 3 bases and J by 2 bases, with 10 bases between them. The CDR3 is made up of 14 amino acids. Germline values: CDR1 SGHTA, CDR2 FQGNSA. CDR3 in amino acids: CASSFTTVNTEAFF. DNA for the CDR3: TGTGCCAGCAGCTTCACGACAGTAAACACTGAAGCTTTCTTT.

The chain links TRBV24-1 to TRBJ2-1; possibly TRBD1 for D (6 bases). The ends were cut back, 4 bases at V and 10 bases at J, with 10 bases in the middle. CDR3 length: 12 residues. Germline CDR1 is KGHDR and CDR2 is SFDVKD. The CDR3 loop reads CATSEQDREQFF. CDR3 DNA sequence: TGTGCCACCAGTGAGCAAGACAGGGAGCAGTTCTTC.

The chain has TRBV9 and TRBJ1-6; D unresolved. The CDR3 has 13 amino acids. The germline gives CDR1 SGDLS, CDR2 YYNGEE. V lost 4 bases, J lost 9 bases, and 11 bases lay in between. CDR3 residues: CASSTENGSPLHF. The CDR3 nucleotides read TGTGCCAGCAGCACTGAGAATGGTTCACCCCTCCACTTT.

CDR3 residues: CASSLVAGEQAFF. DNA for the CDR3: TGTGCCAGCAGCTTAGTAGCGGGTGAGCAGGCTTTCTTT. J is TRBJ1-1 and V is TRBV7-9; D unclear. There are 13 residues in the CDR3. Germline V gene sequence: CDR1 SEHNR, CDR2 FQNEAQ (reference sequence). V was trimmed by 1 base and J by 11 bases, leaving 14 bases between them.

The rearrangement joins TRBV20-1 to TRBJ1-1; no clear D. V was pared by 5 bases and J by 7 bases, with 17 bases between. Germline-derived CDR1 and CDR2 are DFQATT and SNEGSKA (reference sequence). CDR3 length equals 13 residues. In DNA, the CDR3 is TGCAGTGCTCCCAAGGAGGTACAGTATGAAGCTTTCTTT. Residues: CSAPKEVQYEAFF.

There are many counts of this clonotype. This rearrangement joins TRBV5-1 to TRBJ1-1; TRBD1 agrees at 7 bases. This CDR3 region has 15 residues. Trimming removed 4 bases from V and 0 bases from J; junction bases left unmatched: 6. Germline V lookup: CDR1 SGHRS, CDR2 YFSETQ. The CDR3 region is CASSTGQSMNTEAFF. In DNA form, the CDR3 reads TGCGCCAGCAGCACGGGACAGAGCATGAACACTGAAGCTTTCTTT.

The chain couples TRBV6-5 to TRBJ2-3; weak D call: TRBD1 (5 bases). The V gene lost 2 bases and the J gene lost 0 bases, with 6 bases spanning the gap. The CDR3 sequence is 14 residues long. Germline V gives CDR1 MNHEY, CDR2 SVGAGI. CDR3 sequence: CASSYGASTDTQYF. The CDR3 DNA follows: TGTGCCAGCAGTTACGGGGCGAGCACAGATACGCAGTATTTT.

Ten or more counts support this clonotype. The J gene is TRBJ1-1, the V gene TRBV11-2; no definite D call. The V end lost 2 bases, the J end lost 1 base, and 5 bases lay between the germline ends. The CDR3 loop spans 13 amino acids. Germline V gene lookup returns CDR1 SGHAT and CDR2 FQNNGV. Written as DNA, the CDR3 is TGTGCCAGCAGCTTATCAGGGAACACTGAAGCTTTCTTT. Protein product: CASSLSGNTEAFF.